The 28 T cell receptor beta chains below all came from one sample that was sequenced in a study of post-analysis software for immune sequencing data. The study, taken as a whole, reports: In patients, about five TRBV segments were more frequent than in controls, with TRBV5-6, TRBV5-1 and TRBV20-1 among them.

TCR beta cDNA libraries included unique molecular identifiers. TCRdb re-derived calls from the PCR reads in MiXCR, one entry per CDR3 protein. The sample records 450,000 to 700,000 distinct CDR3 sequences, roughly 45% being singletons. These receptors' antigens are unknown. Sequencing was done on a sample of blood. These TCRs come from a girl aged 5 to 17 with multiple sclerosis.

With regard to this clonotype: The junction does not match germline at one end; this may be a read error. This rearrangement joins TRBV12-3 or TRBV12-4 to TRBJ2-3, with TRBD2 matching over 10 bases. This CDR3 is built from 17 residues. In DNA form, the CDR3 reads TGTGCCAGCAGCTCCACGGGGGAACTAGCGGGGACAGATGCGCAGTATTTT. Its protein is CASSSTGELAGTDAQYF.

This clonotype was found a few times. The chain couples TRBV6-6 to TRBJ2-6; 9 nucleotides align to TRBD1. CDR1 and CDR2 from the germline V gene are MNHNY and SVGAGI (reference sequence). Trimming cost V 5 bases and J 0 bases; bases outside gene matches: 2. The CDR3 is 16 residues long. The DNA of the CDR3 is TGTGCCAGCAGTCAGACAGGGGGCTCTGGGGCCAACGTCCTGACTTTC. It codes for CASSQTGGSGANVLTF.

The rearrangement uses TRBV12-3 or TRBV12-4 and TRBJ2-1, with no clear D. This CDR3 has 12 amino acids. V was shortened by 2 bases and J by 7 bases, with 6 bases between the two germline ends. The CDR3 is CASSLIPNEQFF. For the CDR3, the DNA is TGTGCCAGCAGTTTAATCCCGAATGAGCAGTTCTTC.

In regard to this clonotype: One end of the junction fails to match germline, which may point to a read error. V is TRBV6-5 and J is TRBJ2-5; D not certain. Germline loops: CDR1 MNHEY, CDR2 SVGAGI. CDR3 length equals 13 residues. The DNA for the CDR3 is TGTGCCAGCAGTTTGGCCGGGCAAGACACCCAGTACTTC. This sequence encodes CASSLAGQDTQYF.

V gene TRBV5-1 combines with J gene TRBJ2-1; TRBD1 matches 10 bases. The CDR3 contains 16 residues. V was pared by 1 base and J by 9 bases, with 10 bases of the junction left unmatched. CDR1 is SGHRS, CDR2 YFSETQ, per germline. CDR3 residues: CASSLTPGQGIGEQFF. The CDR3 DNA follows: TGCGCCAGCAGCTTGACCCCGGGACAGGGGATAGGTGAGCAGTTCTTC.

The chain couples TRBV7-9 to TRBJ2-5; TRBD1 matches 8 bases. The J call may not be correct, given that the DNA end is closer to TRBJ2-7. The CDR3 has 13 amino acids. In germline, CDR1 is SEHNR, CDR2 FQNEAQ (reference sequence). Here the CDR3 DNA reads TGTGCCAGCGTTTCGACAGGGGACTACGAGCAGTACTTC. Translated: CASVSTGDYEQYF.

The rearrangement uses TRBV20-1 and TRBJ2-5, with D possibly being TRBD2 (5 bases). The CDR3 runs to 14 residues. The germline V gene has CDR1 DFQATT and CDR2 SNEGSKA (reference sequence). V lost 3 bases to trimming and J lost 3 bases, with 14 bases between them. CDR3 region: CSARGAILEETQYF. The DNA of the CDR3 is TGCAGTGCTAGGGGAGCTATTCTTGAAGAGACCCAGTACTTC.

The chain links TRBV5-1 to TRBJ1-2, with no clear D. The CDR3 extends over 16 amino acids. The germline CDR1 and CDR2 sequences are SGHRS and YFSETQ. The ends were cut back, 5 bases at V and 3 bases at J, with 20 bases in the middle. DNA for the CDR3: TGCGCCAGCAGTCTGATACAGCCTCCGACGGACTATGGCTACACCTTC. Encoded protein: CASSLIQPPTDYGYTF. The full variable domain, with the rest looked up from reference TRBV5-1 and TRBJ1-2, is KAGVTQTPRYLIKTRGQQVTLSCSPISGHRSVSWYQQTPGQGLQFLFEYFSETQRNKGNFPGRFSGRQFSNSRSEMNVSTLELGDSALYLCASSLIQPPTDYGYTFGSGTRLTVV.

The chain combines TRBV10-1 with TRBJ2-1; no reliable D call. V shed 4 bases and J shed 6 bases, with 10 bases lying between them. CDR3 length: 13 amino acids. CDR1 WNHNN and CDR2 SYGVQD come from the germline V gene (reference sequence). CDR3 DNA sequence: TGCGCCAGCAGTGGGATGATGTCCAATGAGCAGTTCTTC. This sequence encodes CASSGMMSNEQFF.

The chain is built from TRBV15 and TRBJ1-2; 7 nucleotides match TRBD1. V was pared by 0 bases and J by 8 bases, with 9 bases of the junction left unmatched. The CDR3 contains 15 residues. Germline V gives CDR1 LNHNV, CDR2 YYDKDF (reference sequence). The CDR3 loop is CATSRDSGTVGGYTF. CDR3 sequence (DNA): TGTGCCACCAGCAGAGACTCCGGGACAGTTGGAGGCTACACCTTC.

The chain combines TRBV4-1 with TRBJ1-2, with 7 bases that match TRBD1. Germline assignment: CDR1 MGHRA and CDR2 YSYEKL. J gave up 6 bases and V 2 bases, and 15 bases lay outside the gene matches. The CDR3 contains 17 residues. This CDR3 is CASSQPGASGGGDGYTF. Written as DNA, the CDR3 is TGCGCCAGCAGCCAACCGGGTGCTTCAGGGGGAGGAGATGGCTACACCTTC.

This clonotype was observed a single time. This chain links TRBV7-9 with TRBJ2-4, with TRBD1 identical over 10 bases. The DNA end lines up better with TRBJ2-5; the J call may be wrong. This CDR3 is built from 15 residues. Germline CDR1 is SEHNR and CDR2 is FQNEAQ (reference sequence). The CDR3 sequence: CASSLTGGRTETQYF. The CDR3 region has the DNA TGTGCCAGCAGCCTGACAGGGGGCAGGACGGAGACCCAGTACTTC.

The chain is built from TRBV6-5 and TRBJ1-2; 7 bases match TRBD1. Unmatched junction bases numbered 14, after V lost 1 base and J lost 12 bases. Germline CDR1 and CDR2: MNHEY and SVGAGI. The CDR3 is 15 residues long. The CDR3 region is CASSYYRQGLSFHTF. Here the CDR3 DNA reads TGTGCCAGCAGTTACTACCGACAGGGTTTGTCTTTCCACACCTTC.

This clonotype occurred many times. This chain connects TRBV5-1 to TRBJ2-5; D not resolved. Per the germline V gene, CDR1 is SGHRS and CDR2 is YFSETQ. The CDR3 has 14 residues. Trimming removed 0 bases at V and 2 bases at J, with 8 bases between. For the CDR3, the DNA is TGCGCCAGCAGCTTGGCTAGTACGCAAGAGACCCAGTACTTC. This encodes CASSLASTQETQYF. The full variable domain, in which reference TRBV5-1 and TRBJ2-5 provide the parts outside the CDR3, is KAGVTQTPRYLIKTRGQQVTLSCSPISGHRSVSWYQQTPGQGLQFLFEYFSETQRNKGNFPGRFSGRQFSNSRSEMNVSTLELGDSALYLCASSLASTQETQYFGPGTRLLVL.

This clonotype has only a few counts. The V gene is TRBV4-1, the J gene TRBJ2-5; D ambiguous. This CDR3 spans 13 amino acids. From germline, CDR1 is MGHRA and CDR2 YSYEKL. Deletions cut 4 bases from V and 4 bases from J, with 10 bases between. CDR3 residues: CASSPESGETQYF. CDR3 coding DNA: TGCGCCAGCAGCCCCGAGTCGGGAGAGACCCAGTACTTC.

The genes are TRBV13 and TRBJ2-7, with TRBD1 identical over 7 bases. The CDR3 is 11 amino acids. With V trimmed by 6 bases and J by 9 bases, 5 bases remained unmatched. The germline V gene encodes CDR1 PRHDT and CDR2 FYEKMQ (reference sequence). Here the CDR3 reads CASSDRVRQYF. The CDR3 DNA reads TGTGCCAGCAGTGACAGGGTTAGGCAGTACTTC.

The gene calls are TRBV7-3 and TRBJ2-2; D uncertain. Germline CDR1 SGHTA, CDR2 FQGTGA. V shed 4 bases and J shed 7 bases, with 16 bases lying between them. This CDR3 is 15 amino acids long. CDR3 nucleotides: TGTGCCAGCAGCTCGCAGGAGTCGGCTAGCGGGGAGCTGTTTTTT. It encodes CASSSQESASGELFF.

The rearrangement links TRBV24-1 to TRBJ1-5; D is unresolved. Per the germline V gene, CDR1 is KGHDR and CDR2 is SFDVKD. V lost 5 bases, J lost 3 bases, and 7 bases lay in between. The CDR3 has 13 residues. CDR3 amino acids: CATSAGVNQPQHF. The CDR3 DNA follows: TGTGCCACCAGTGCTGGGGTCAATCAGCCCCAGCATTTT.

The chain carries TRBV7-8 and TRBJ2-1; maybe TRBD2 (6 bases). Germline CDR1 reads SGHVS; CDR2 reads FQNEAQ. This CDR3 region has 18 residues. Trimming removed 8 bases from V and 0 bases from J, with 23 bases in between. The CDR3 coding sequence is TGTGCCAGCCAACAACCGGGACTGGAATCGAGCTCCTACAATGAGCAGTTCTTC. Translating it yields CASQQPGLESSSYNEQFF.

Regarding this clonotype: This may be a read error, as it is one base from a much larger clone. The J gene is TRBJ2-5, the V gene TRBV10-3; D is possibly TRBD1 (5 bases). Germline CDR1 is ENHRY and CDR2 is SYGVKD. Between the trimmed V and J ends, which lost 3 bases and 4 bases, there was a span of 18 bases. The CDR3 has 16 residues. The DNA of the CDR3 is TGTGCCATCAGTGATCCCACTACGACAGTCCGAGAGACCCAGTACTTC. Its protein is CAISDPTTTVRETQYF.

A few counts support this clonotype. The genes are TRBV20-1 and TRBJ1-2; no firm D call. Germline lookup yields CDR1 DFQATT and CDR2 SNEGSKA (reference sequence). V was shortened by 2 bases and J by 0 bases, with 7 bases between the two germline ends. This CDR3 has 13 residues. CDR3 DNA sequence: TGCAGTGCTAGATTACTCGCTAACTATGGCTACACCTTC. This sequence encodes CSARLLANYGYTF.

The CDR3 region is CASSPRDYPFWEQFF. The CDR3 region has the DNA TGTGCCAGCAGCCCGCGGGACTACCCTTTCTGGGAGCAGTTCTTC. This rearrangement joins TRBV3-1 to TRBJ2-1; 7 nucleotides match TRBD2. The CDR3 is made up of 15 amino acids. Germline CDR1 and CDR2: LGHDT and YNNKEL (reference sequence). Trimming removed 4 bases from V and 10 bases from J; junction bases left unmatched: 13.

This clonotype was recorded a few times. The gene calls are TRBV11-1 and TRBJ2-7, with a tentative D call TRBD1 (6 bases). Germline V gene sequence: CDR1 SGHAT, CDR2 FQDESV (reference sequence). V dropped 3 bases and J dropped 4 bases, with 10 bases sitting between them. The CDR3 consists of 13 residues. The CDR3, as DNA: TGTGCCAGCAGCTTTATGACAGGATACGAGCAGTACTTC. The encoded protein is CASSFMTGYEQYF.

This chain links TRBV7-9 with TRBJ2-4; D gene unclear. Trimming took 4 bases from V and 2 from J, leaving 9 bases between them. CDR1 and CDR2 from the germline V gene are SEHNR and FQNEAQ (reference sequence). The CDR3 sequence is 14 residues long. This CDR3 is CASSSPQSKNIQYF. DNA of the CDR3: TGTGCCAGCAGCTCTCCCCAATCCAAAAACATTCAGTACTTC.

This clonotype was seen a handful of times. The chain combines TRBV12-3 or TRBV12-4 with TRBJ1-2; D remains ambiguous. Trimming shortened V by 6 bases and J by 4 bases, and 18 bases separated the two germline ends. The CDR3 runs to 15 residues. Written as DNA, the CDR3 is TGTGCCAGCAGCCCACCCTCTCGGAGGGTCTATGGCTACACCTTC. Translating gives CASSPPSRRVYGYTF.

This clonotype was detected only a few times. The chain recombines TRBV6-6 with TRBJ2-3, with TRBD1 matching 12 bases. The V and J ends lost 5 bases and 6 bases, in that order; junction bases with no gene match: 9. CDR3 length equals 16 residues. CDR1 MNHNY and CDR2 SVGAGI come from the germline V gene (reference sequence). The CDR3 reads CASSAKGQGASDTQYF. The CDR3 DNA reads TGTGCCAGCAGTGCTAAGGGACAGGGGGCGTCGGATACGCAGTATTTT.

The chain is built from TRBV13 and TRBJ1-1, with 12 bases lining up with TRBD1. With 5 bases clipped from V and 7 bases from J, the junction kept 8 bases outside the gene matches. The CDR3 loop spans 15 amino acids. Per the germline V gene, CDR1 is PRHDT and CDR2 is FYEKMQ (reference sequence). The CDR3 protein is CASSEGTGGRGEAFF. The CDR3 DNA follows: TGTGCCAGCAGCGAAGGGACAGGGGGCCGCGGTGAAGCTTTCTTT.

The V call is TRBV28, the J call TRBJ1-1; TRBD1 matches at 8 bases. The junction had 8 bases not matched to a gene; V was cut back by 5 bases and J by 3 bases. The germline CDR1 and CDR2 sequences are MDHEN and SYDVKM. The CDR3 spans 15 residues. The CDR3 sequence: CASSPRDRQDTEAFF. In DNA, the CDR3 is TGTGCCAGCAGTCCCCGGGACAGGCAGGACACTGAAGCTTTCTTT.